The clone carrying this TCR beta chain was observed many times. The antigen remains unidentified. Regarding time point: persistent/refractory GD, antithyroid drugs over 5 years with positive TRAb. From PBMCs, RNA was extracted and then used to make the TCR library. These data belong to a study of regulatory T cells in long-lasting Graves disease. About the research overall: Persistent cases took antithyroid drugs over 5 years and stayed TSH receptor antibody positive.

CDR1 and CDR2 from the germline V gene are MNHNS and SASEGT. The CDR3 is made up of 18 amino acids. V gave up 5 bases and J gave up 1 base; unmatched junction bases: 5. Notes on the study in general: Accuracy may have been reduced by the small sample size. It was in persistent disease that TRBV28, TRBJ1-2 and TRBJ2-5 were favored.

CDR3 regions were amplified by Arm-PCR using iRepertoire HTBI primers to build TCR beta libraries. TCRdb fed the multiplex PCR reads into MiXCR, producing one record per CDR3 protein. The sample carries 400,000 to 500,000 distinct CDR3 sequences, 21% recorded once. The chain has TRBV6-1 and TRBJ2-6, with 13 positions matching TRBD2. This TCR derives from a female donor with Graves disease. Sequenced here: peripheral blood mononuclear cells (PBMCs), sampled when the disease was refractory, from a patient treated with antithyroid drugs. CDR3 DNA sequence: TGTGCCAGCAGTCTACGGACTAGCGGGAGTTCTGGGGCCAACGTCCTGACTTTC. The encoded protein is CASSLRTSGSSGANVLTF.